The 6 T cell receptor beta chains below come from one sample, sequenced in a study of tumor-infiltrating lymphocytes in primary liver carcinoma. From roughly 0.55 ug of total RNA, TCR beta-specific cDNA was reverse-transcribed using a constant-region primer. What produced the TCR beta libraries was three nested multiplex PCR rounds using slightly modified ARM-PCR. The first two PCR rounds, nine to ten cycles each, used TRBV1-TRBV30 forward primers and a C-beta reverse primer. TCRdb reanalysed the multiplex PCR reads using MiXCR and keeps one entry per CDR3 protein. The table has approximately 88,000 distinct CDR3 sequences, just over 65% seen once; the top ten hold about 27%. Joint extraction of RNA and DNA used roughly 20-33 mg of bulk tissue that was unsorted. Sequenced material: tumor-adjacent normal liver tissue. The receptors originated from a man between 40 and 49 years old with primary liver carcinoma and hepatitis B virus infection.

The V gene is TRBV29-1, the J gene TRBJ2-1; possibly TRBD2 for D (5 bases). The CDR3 is 11 residues long. Germline CDR1 SQVTM, CDR2 ANQGSEA. The CDR3 loop is CIVGEFNEQFF. CDR3 bases: TGCATCGTCGGGGAGTTTAATGAGCAGTTCTTC.

Many counts were recorded for this clonotype. This chain joins TRBV5-6 and TRBJ2-7; 7 positions match TRBD1. The CDR3 covers 11 residues. With V trimmed by 3 bases and J by 7 bases, 1 base remained unmatched. Germline V lookup: CDR1 SGHDT, CDR2 YYEEEE. The CDR3 spells CASSWGQEQYF. The DNA of the CDR3 is TGTGCCAGCAGCTGGGGACAGGAGCAGTACTTC.

This chain connects TRBV11-2 to TRBJ2-7; D is unresolved. Germline CDR1 is SGHAT and CDR2 is FQNNGV. This CDR3 is built from 14 residues. V was clipped by 2 bases and J by 10 bases, with 18 bases between them. The CDR3 nucleotides read TGTGCCAGCAGCTTATCTGACACTGCCTACAAACAGTACTTC. As protein: CASSLSDTAYKQYF.

This clonotype was observed at least ten times. The V and J genes are TRBV10-2 and TRBJ2-7; D remains ambiguous. The CDR3 has 15 residues. V was cut by 3 bases and J by 2 bases, with 14 bases left in between. Germline CDR1 and CDR2: WSHSY and SAAADI. The CDR3 region is CASSESQRNPYEQYF. The CDR3 coding sequence is TGCGCCAGCAGTGAATCGCAAAGGAATCCCTACGAGCAGTACTTC.

Remarks on this clonotype: It is likely a read error, because the conserved phenylalanine at the end of the CDR3 is missing. The gene calls are TRBV6-5 and TRBJ2-1; 10 bases match TRBD2. CDR1 and CDR2 from the germline V gene are MNHEY and SVGAGI. This CDR3 is built from 16 residues. Here the CDR3 reads CTSGYFTSGEYNEQFL. In DNA form, the CDR3 reads TGTACCAGCGGTTACTTCACTAGCGGGGAATACAATGAGCAGTTCTTA.

This chain uses TRBV7-8 with TRBJ2-5, with 8 bases fitting TRBD2. Germline V CDR1 and CDR2: SGHVS, FQNEAQ. This CDR3 region has 15 residues. Trimming took 5 bases from V and 7 from J; bases not matched to a gene: 12. This CDR3 is CASSQREGEGGTQYF. The CDR3 nucleotides read TGTGCCAGCAGCCAACGGGAGGGAGAGGGGGGGACCCAGTACTTC.